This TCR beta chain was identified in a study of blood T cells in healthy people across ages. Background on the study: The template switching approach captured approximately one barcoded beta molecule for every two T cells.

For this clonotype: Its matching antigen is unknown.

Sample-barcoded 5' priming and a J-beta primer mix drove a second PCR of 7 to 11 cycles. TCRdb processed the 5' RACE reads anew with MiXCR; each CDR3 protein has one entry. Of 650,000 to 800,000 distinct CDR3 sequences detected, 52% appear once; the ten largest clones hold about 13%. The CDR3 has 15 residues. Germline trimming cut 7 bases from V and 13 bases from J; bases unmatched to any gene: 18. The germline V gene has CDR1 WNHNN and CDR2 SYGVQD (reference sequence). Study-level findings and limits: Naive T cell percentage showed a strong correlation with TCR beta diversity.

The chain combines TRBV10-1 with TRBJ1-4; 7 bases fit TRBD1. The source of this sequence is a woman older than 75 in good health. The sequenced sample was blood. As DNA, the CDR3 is TGCGCCAGCACCAACCCCGGCCGTGGATCAGGGGGACTGTTTTTT. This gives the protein CASTNPGRGSGGLFF.